The next 14 T cell receptor beta chains were all read from a single sample in a study of PD-1 blockade in classical Hodgkin lymphoma. No patient escaped relapse after autologous stem cell transplantation, and brentuximab vedotin exposure varied. Data came from immunoSEQ multiplex PCR; TCRdb stores just in-frame clones and leaves some out. The sample contains approximately 11,000 clones, roughly 80% of which appear only once. The source was peripheral blood mononuclear cells (PBMCs), collected before the second cycle of nivolumab. All receptors derive from a human donor with classical Hodgkin lymphoma.

This sequence joins TRBV29-1 and TRBJ2-2; D not certain. This CDR3 is built from 14 residues. V lost 6 bases and J lost 2, with 13 bases in between. Germline CDR1 is SQVTM and CDR2 is ANQGSEA. CDR3 protein: CSVQPLQNTGELFF. The CDR3 DNA sequence: TGCAGCGTCCAGCCCTTACAAAACACCGGGGAGCTGTTTTTT.

The chain joins TRBV6-6 to TRBJ2-5; D possibly corresponds to TRBD1 (7 bases). There are 15 residues in the CDR3. V lost 2 bases, J lost 4 bases, and 14 bases lay in between. Germline CDR1 MNHNY, CDR2 SVGAGI (reference sequence). The CDR3: CASSYEGGGVETQYF. CDR3 coding DNA: TGTGCCAGCAGTTACGAAGGGGGCGGGGTAGAGACCCAGTACTTC.

The chain carries TRBV19 and TRBJ2-1; D not certain. The V gene's germline CDR1 is LNHDA and CDR2 SQIVND (reference sequence). The CDR3 has 15 amino acids. V shed 3 bases and J shed 0 bases, with 9 bases lying between them. DNA for the CDR3: TGTGCCAGTAGTATTGCTGGGATCTCCTACAATGAGCAGTTCTTC. Protein product: CASSIAGISYNEQFF.

This rearrangement joins TRBV11-2 to TRBJ2-7; perhaps D is TRBD1 or TRBD2 (6 bases each). V was clipped by 3 bases and J by 3 bases, with 12 bases between them. Germline loops: CDR1 SGHAT, CDR2 FQNNGV. The CDR3 runs to 14 residues. The CDR3 coding sequence is TGTGCCAGCAGCTTGGGGGGCGACTTCTACGAGCAGTACTTC. Translating it yields CASSLGGDFYEQYF. Filled out from reference TRBV11-2 and TRBJ2-7, the complete variable domain reads EAGVAQSPRYKIIEKRQSVAFWCNPISGHATLYWYQQILGQGPKLLIQFQNNGVVDDSQLPKDRFSAERLKGVDSTLKIQPAKLEDSAVYLCASSLGGDFYEQYFGPGTRLTVT.

This clone has only a few counts. The chain uses TRBV28 and TRBJ2-7; no clear D. Trimming pared 4 bases from V and 1 base from J, leaving 5 bases between. This CDR3 has 12 amino acids. Germline V gene data show CDR1 as MDHEN and CDR2 as SYDVKM. CDR3 in DNA: TGTGCCAGCAGTTCCATTTCCTACGAGCAGTACTTC. This gives the protein CASSSISYEQYF.

This rearrangement joins TRBV9 to TRBJ1-6; TRBD1 is a possible D gene (5 bases). The CDR3 contains 14 residues. Looked up from germline, CDR1 is SGDLS and CDR2 is YYNGEE. V lost 0 bases and J lost 7, with 8 bases in between. CDR3 nucleotides: TGTGCCAGCAGCGTAGGGGGGACCAATTCACCCCTCCACTTT. This encodes CASSVGGTNSPLHF.

In this sample, this clone turned up a few times. V usage is TRBV6-4 and J usage is TRBJ1-5; D remains unclear. Germline CDR1 reads MRHNA; CDR2 reads SNTAGT. The CDR3 has 14 amino acids. The germline V and J ends were trimmed by 0 bases and 9 bases, with 12 bases remaining between them. The CDR3 loop is CASSDSEGVTPQHF. The CDR3 DNA reads as TGTGCCAGCAGTGACTCGGAGGGAGTGACGCCCCAGCATTTT.

The chain uses TRBV30 and TRBJ2-5; 7 bases are shared with TRBD1. The CDR3 covers 14 residues. V gave up 2 bases and J gave up 1 base; unmatched junction bases: 4. Germline V gene sequence: CDR1 GTSNPN, CDR2 SVGIG (reference sequence). The CDR3 reads CAWSLTGAQETQYF. In nucleotides, the CDR3 is TGTGCCTGGAGTTTAACAGGGGCCCAAGAGACCCAGTACTTC. Drawing the rest from reference TRBV30 and TRBJ2-5, the complete variable domain is SQTIHQWPATLVQPVGSPLSLECTVEGTSNPNLYWYRQAAGRGLQLLFYSVGIGQISSEVPQNLSASRPQDRQFILSSKKLLLSDSGFYLCAWSLTGAQETQYFGPGTRLLVL.

This chain uses TRBV19 with TRBJ1-5, with TRBD1 matching over 10 bases. The length of the CDR3 is 14 residues. Germline lookup yields CDR1 LNHDA and CDR2 SQIVND (reference sequence). Germline trimming cut 5 bases from V and 5 bases from J; bases unmatched to any gene: 3. In nucleotides, the CDR3 is TGTGCCAGTAGTCCGACAGGGGGCTATCAGCCCCAGCATTTT. This translates into CASSPTGGYQPQHF.

V and J are TRBV5-4 and TRBJ2-5; D possibly corresponds to TRBD2 (6 bases). Germline V gene lookup returns CDR1 SGHNT and CDR2 YYREEE (reference sequence). The CDR3 spans 17 residues. The germline V and J ends were trimmed by 4 bases and 1 base, with 20 bases remaining between them. CDR3 region: CASSPRLTSPPQETQYF. As DNA, the CDR3 is TGTGCCAGCAGCCCCCGCCTGACTAGTCCCCCCCAAGAGACCCAGTACTTC.

The chain links TRBV19 to TRBJ2-5; 9 bases fit TRBD2. The V gene end was trimmed by 1 base and the J gene end by 5 bases; junction bases not matched to a gene: 8. Looked up from germline, CDR1 is LNHDA and CDR2 is SQIVND (reference sequence). This CDR3 comprises 16 residues. This CDR3 is CASSIASSGRRETQYF. The CDR3 DNA sequence: TGTGCCAGTAGTATAGCTAGTAGCGGGAGACGGGAGACCCAGTACTTC. The entire variable domain, with the rest obtained from reference TRBV19 and TRBJ2-5, is as follows: DGGITQSPKYLFRKEGQNVTLSCEQNLNHDAMYWYRQDPGQGLRLIYYSQIVNDFQKGDIAEGYSVSREKKESFPLTVTSAQKNPTAFYLCASSIASSGRRETQYFGPGTRLLVL.

On this clone: Sequence at one end of the junction differs from germline and may be a read error. V gene TRBV7-3 combines with J gene TRBJ2-3; 7 bases fit TRBD2. Germline V gives CDR1 SGHTA, CDR2 FQGTGA. The CDR3 extends over 15 amino acids. Written as DNA, the CDR3 is TGTGCCGGCAGCTTACGGCTAGCGGCCACAGATACGCAGTATTTT. Translation: CAGSLRLAATDTQYF. Complete variable domain (other parts from reference TRBV7-3 and TRBJ2-3): GAGVSQTPSNKVTEKGKYVELRCDPISGHTALYWYRQSLGQGPEFLIYFQGTGAADDSGLPNDRFFAVRPEGSVSTLKIQRTERGDSAVYLCAGSLRLAATDTQYFGPGTRLTVL.

A word on this clone: The germline gene is not matched at one end of the junction; a read error may be the cause. DNA of the CDR3: TGTGCTAGCAGCTTAACGGTTACCGGGGAGCTGTTTTTT. Translation: CASSLTVTGELFF. The chain links TRBV7-7 to TRBJ2-2; D gene ambiguous. The CDR3 spans 13 residues. Germline V CDR1 and CDR2: SSHAT, FNYEAQ (reference sequence).

The genes are TRBV18 and TRBJ2-5; no definite D call. TRBJ2-7 explains the end of the DNA better; the J call may be wrong. Germline V gene sequence: CDR1 KGHSH, CDR2 LQKENI. There are 12 residues in the CDR3. The CDR3 nucleotides are TGTGCCAGCTCACGGGAATCAGGCGAGCAGTACTTC. The encoded protein is CASSRESGEQYF.